This T cell receptor (beta chain) is from a study of metastatic and nonmetastatic thyroid tumors. Study details: Comparative analysis of repertoires was undertaken across blood and tumor or nodule tissue obtained from malignant and benign thyroid patients.

TCRdb re-analyzed the PCR reads through MiXCR. The sample contains about 40,000 clones, 25% to 30% of which appear only once. This clone appeared many times. Patients had received no treatment of any kind before thyroid surgery. The source material was blood. This receptor was obtained from a male donor with papillary thyroid cancer or a benign thyroid nodule (not recorded which). Some clones in this sample may be carry-over from other donors' samples.

In nucleotides, the CDR3 is TGTGCCAGCACGTGGGGAGAGAACCAGCCCCAGCATTTT. Translation: CASTWGENQPQHF. The genes are TRBV6-2 or TRBV6-3 and TRBJ1-5; no clear D. Trimming pared 7 bases from V and 7 bases from J, leaving 14 bases between. Germline values: CDR1 MNHEY, CDR2 SVGEGT. CDR3 size: 13 residues.